A selection of T cell receptor beta chains follows, all from one sample in a study of graft-versus-host responses after intestinal transplantation. The antigens for these receptors are not known. Libraries were prepared by immunoSEQ multiplex PCR; TCRdb keeps only in-frame clonotypes and omits some of them. The data contain roughly 90,000 clones, around 90% of them seen just once; the ten biggest clones take up just under 0.35%. The sequences come from unstimulated CD4+ T cells sorted from spleen or lymph node cells, collected before transplant. These receptors all come from a human donor who was the organ donor for an intestinal transplant. Each CDR3 is given with its conserved first and last residue. The D gene is left open where the match is weak. Size values are once, few and many counts, or a class for expanded clones, and some rows have none.

j_gene,abundance,v_gene,d_gene,CDR3nt,CDR3aa
TRBJ1-4,NA,TRBV2,TRBD1,TGTGCCAGCAGCTGGGACAGGGATGAAAAACTGTTTTTT,CASSWDRDEKLFF
TRBJ2-7,NA,TRBV21-1,NA,TGTGCCAGCAGAGGACCACTAGCTCCCGTATCCCACGAGCAGTACTTC,CASRGPLAPVSHEQYF
TRBJ1-2,NA,TRBV5-4,TRBD1,TGTGCCAGCAGCCAGGGACAGGGCCTTTATGGCTACACCTTC,CASSQGQGLYGYTF
TRBJ2-1,NA,TRBV14,TRBD2,TGTGCCAGCAGCCGGGGGACTAGCGGCGAGCAGTTCTTC,CASSRGTSGEQFF
TRBJ2-3,NA,TRBV4-2,TRBD2,TGTGCCAGCAGCCAAGATGTTAGCGGGAGCGCCACAGATACGCAGTATTTT,CASSQDVSGSATDTQYF
TRBJ2-5,NA,TRBV4-2,TRBD2,TGTGCCAGCAGCCAAGATCTAGCGGGCCAAGAGACCCAGTACTTC,CASSQDLAGQETQYF
TRBJ2-1,NA,TRBV15,NA,TGTGCCACCAGCACGGGACTCTCCATCAATGAGCAGTTCTTC,CATSTGLSINEQFF
TRBJ2-7,NA,TRBV6-5,TRBD1,TGTGCCAGCTCAGAAACCGGGACAGACCTCTACGAGCAGTACTTC,CASSETGTDLYEQYF
TRBJ1-2,few,TRBV28,TRBD1,TGTGCCAGCGTGTCCGGGACAGGCTTAGGTGGCTACACCTTC,CASVSGTGLGGYTF
TRBJ2-7,NA,TRBV28,TRBD1,TGTGCCAGCAGTGGACCTAGGACAGGCGGCGACGAGCAGTACTTC,CASSGPRTGGDEQYF
TRBJ2-2,NA,TRBV10-3,TRBD1,TGTGCCATCAGGGGGACAGGGGCGAACACCGGGGAGCTGTTTTTT,CAIRGTGANTGELFF
TRBJ2-1,NA,TRBV7-2,NA,TGTGCCAGCAGCTTCACGACAACTTACAATGAGCAGTTCTTC,CASSFTTTYNEQFF
TRBJ2-3,NA,TRBV6-1,TRBD2,TGTGCCAGCAGTTTAGCGGGAGCGGCAGATACGCAGTATTTT,CASSLAGAADTQYF
TRBJ2-5,NA,TRBV5-4,NA,TGTGCCAGCAGCTTCTCATTGCAGTTACAAGAGACCCAGTACTTC,CASSFSLQLQETQYF
TRBJ2-5,NA,TRBV5-1,TRBD2,TGCGCCAGCAGCTTGTCCGGACTAGCGGGTCTAAAAGAGACCCAGTACTTC,CASSLSGLAGLKETQYF
TRBJ2-7,NA,TRBV7-8,NA,TGTGCCAGCAGCTTAGGAGGGTCGGGCGAGCAGTACTTC,CASSLGGSGEQYF
TRBJ1-1,NA,TRBV19,NA,TGTGCCAGTAGTATAATGGGTTGGCAGGGGCGGACTGAAGCTTTCTTT,CASSIMGWQGRTEAFF
TRBJ1-2,once,TRBV9,TRBD1,TGTGCCAGCAGCACCACAGGGGGCGGCTATGGCTACACCTTC,CASSTTGGGYGYTF
TRBJ2-1,NA,TRBV6-5,TRBD2,TGTGCCAGCAGCCGAGCTAGCGGAGCATACAATGAGCAGTTCTTC,CASSRASGAYNEQFF
TRBJ2-3,NA,TRBV19,TRBD2,TGTGCCAGTAGTTTTGGGACTAGCGGGTTCACAGATACGCAGTATTTT,CASSFGTSGFTDTQYF
TRBJ1-1,NA,TRBV28,NA,TGTGCCAGCAGTTTAAGGCAGGCCCGCACTGAAGCTTTCTTT,CASSLRQARTEAFF
TRBJ1-2,NA,TRBV7-8,TRBD1,TGTGCCAGCAGCGTAGACAGGGGGCTCGGCTACACCTTC,CASSVDRGLGYTF
TRBJ2-3,NA,TRBV5-1,NA,TGCGCCAGCAGCTTGGATGGGGGGTTCACAGATACGCAGTATTTT,CASSLDGGFTDTQYF
TRBJ2-1,NA,TRBV4-1,TRBD2,TGCGCCAGCAGTGGTCCTAGCGGGAGTTCCCATGAGCAGTTCTTC,CASSGPSGSSHEQFF
TRBJ2-3,NA,TRBV28,TRBD1,TGTGCCAGCAGTTTCCCTTGGGACAGTAATGTTGCACTGGCAGATACGCAGTATTTT,CASSFPWDSNVALADTQYF
TRBJ2-7,NA,TRBV25-1,TRBD2,TGTGCCAGCAGGGGTCTAGCGGGGGGGTCATACTACGAGCAGTACTTC,CASRGLAGGSYYEQYF
TRBJ1-4,once,TRBV19,NA,TGTGCCAGTAGTATGAAAGGACAGATTAATGAAAAACTGTTTTTT,CASSMKGQINEKLFF
TRBJ1-5,NA,TRBV5-4,NA,TGTGCCAGCAGTCTCGGACAGAATCAGCCCCAGCATTTT,CASSLGQNQPQHF
TRBJ1-4,once,TRBV5-1,NA,TGCGCCAGCAGATCGACACCGACGACAACTAATGAAAAACTGTTTTTT,CASRSTPTTTNEKLFF
TRBJ2-5,NA,TRBV6-4,NA,TGTGCCAGCAGTGACCTCGCTGGGGCACCCCGGGAGACCCAGTACTTC,CASSDLAGAPRETQYF
TRBJ1-5,once,TRBV19,NA,TGTGCCAGTAGTAGATTGACAGCCAGCCCTCATAGCAATCAGCCCCAGCATTTT,CASSRLTASPHSNQPQHF
TRBJ2-7,once,TRBV28,NA,TGTGCCAGCAGTTTCGGCGAGCAGTACTTC,CASSFGEQYF
TRBJ1-5,NA,TRBV18,NA,TGTGCCAGCTCACCATTCCAGAGCAATCAGCCCCAGCATTTT,CASSPFQSNQPQHF
TRBJ1-6,NA,TRBV6-1,TRBD1,TGTGCCAGCAGAGGGACAGCCGATTTACCCCTCCACTTT,CASRGTADLPLHF
TRBJ1-2,NA,TRBV6-1,NA,TGTGCCAGCAGTGATGGTACAGGTCTACTTTGGGGCTACACCTTC,CASSDGTGLLWGYTF